The text below deals with one T cell receptor (beta chain). Its antigen remains unidentified. A read error is likely, as this CDR3 ends without the conserved phenylalanine or tryptophan. The length of the CDR3 is 16 residues. The germline V gene has CDR1 SGHNT and CDR2 YENEEA. The data originate from a study of tumor and adjacent non-tumor tissue in lung cancer. Study-wide points: Top 100 clones took a larger repertoire share in normal lung. Shorter survival was associated with higher TCR diversity in tumors. TCR diversity was significantly greater in tumor than normal lung tissue.

The template was RNA from unsorted bulk tissue. The library came from three nested PCR rounds adapted from ARM-PCR protocols. TCRdb redid the calling of the multiplex PCR reads with MiXCR, one entry per CDR3 protein. The profile shows 100,000 to 120,000 distinct CDR3 sequences, about 87% of them singletons. The source is a man between 65 and 85 years old with non-small cell lung cancer. The rearrangement joins TRBV11-3 to TRBJ1-1; D remains ambiguous. Sequencing was performed on lung tumor tissue. The CDR3 DNA reads as TGTGCCAGCAGCTTAAAGATAGGGTGGATGAATACTGAAGCTTTCGTT. This sequence encodes CASSLKIGWMNTEAFV.